The 9 T cell receptor beta chains presented below share a single source sample, sequenced in a study of shared clonotypes between healthy human individuals. The method was immunoSEQ multiplex PCR; TCRdb's version includes in-frame clones alone and lacks a portion of them. The sample holds under 600,000 clones, 90% to 96% seen once. Input material: naive CD4+ T cells sorted from blood. Subset indicated: CD45RA+ positively selected. The origin of the receptors is a woman aged 25-40 years in good health.

The genes are TRBV28 and TRBJ2-5, with D possibly TRBD2 on 6 matching bases. Trimming pared 4 bases from V and 5 bases from J, leaving 17 bases between. CDR1 is MDHEN, CDR2 SYDVKM, per germline. The CDR3 sequence is 15 residues long. The DNA for the CDR3 is TGTGCCAGCAGTTCCCCGGGAGTTGTGGAGGAGACCCAGTACTTC. Its translation: CASSSPGVVEETQYF.

The rearrangement links TRBV7-9 to TRBJ1-1, with 7 positions matching TRBD1. The CDR3 sequence is 14 residues long. Germline CDR1 is SEHNR and CDR2 is FQNEAQ (reference sequence). Trimming cost V 4 bases and J 2 bases; bases outside gene matches: 4. CDR3 amino acids: CASSYAGGNTEAFF. The DNA of the CDR3 is TGTGCCAGCAGCTACGCAGGGGGAAACACTGAAGCTTTCTTT.

J is TRBJ1-2 and V is TRBV2; D is undetermined. Germline V CDR1 and CDR2: SNHLY, FYNNEI. The CDR3 totals 12 residues. Trimming took off 9 bases at V and 5 bases at J, with 13 bases between the two ends. Here the CDR3 DNA reads TGTGCCAGTTCGAGGGTATCATATGGCTACACCTTC. Protein: CASSRVSYGYTF.

The J gene is TRBJ2-3, the V gene TRBV5-1, with D tentatively TRBD1 (6 bases). Germline CDR1 and CDR2: SGHRS and YFSETQ. The CDR3 is made up of 16 amino acids. With 0 bases removed from V and 3 bases from J, the gap between germline ends came to 14 bases. This CDR3 reads CASSLAAQGGTDTQYF. The CDR3 DNA reads TGCGCCAGCAGCTTGGCCGCACAGGGTGGGACAGATACGCAGTATTTT.

About this clone itself: The sample holds other DNA sequences that translate to the same CDR3. The chain combines TRBV6-1 with TRBJ1-5; D gene unclear. The germline CDR1 and CDR2 sequences are MNHNS and SASEGT. This CDR3 comprises 13 residues. Trimming cost V 0 bases and J 4 bases, with 4 bases left between them. CDR3 in amino acids: CASSEAGNQPQHF. For the CDR3, the DNA is TGTGCCAGCAGTGAAGCGGGAAATCAGCCCCAGCATTTT.

This clone was recorded only once. This sequence joins TRBV4-2 and TRBJ2-7, with D possibly TRBD2 on 6 matching bases. The germline V and J ends were trimmed by 1 base and 5 bases, with 15 bases remaining between them. Germline assignment: CDR1 LGHNA and CDR2 YNFKEQ. The CDR3 runs 15 residues. The CDR3 loop is CASSQGRGSLHEQYF. CDR3 DNA: TGTGCCAGCAGCCAAGGTCGGGGGAGTCTCCACGAGCAGTACTTC.

The chain joins TRBV28 to TRBJ1-5; D uncertain. This CDR3 has 14 amino acids. V was pared by 2 bases and J by 9 bases, with 14 bases between. Germline V lookup: CDR1 MDHEN, CDR2 SYDVKM. The CDR3 here is CASSLEKRTMPQHF. CDR3 coding DNA: TGTGCCAGCAGTTTAGAAAAAAGGACCATGCCCCAGCATTTT.

The J gene is TRBJ1-1, the V gene TRBV11-2; 7 nucleotides match TRBD1. The CDR3 has 12 residues. Germline values: CDR1 SGHAT, CDR2 FQNNGV. Trimming took 4 bases from V and 5 from J; bases not matched to a gene: 1. DNA for the CDR3: TGTGCCAGCAGCTCAGGGGGGACTGAAGCTTTCTTT. This encodes CASSSGGTEAFF.

V and J are TRBV5-4 and TRBJ2-7; D ambiguous. V lost 4 bases to trimming and J lost 2 bases, with 7 bases between them. The CDR3 consists of 12 residues. CDR1 is SGHNT and CDR2 is YYREEE in the germline V gene (reference sequence). The CDR3 DNA is TGTGCCAGCAGCAAGGGAACCTACGAGCAGTACTTC. Encoded protein: CASSKGTYEQYF.